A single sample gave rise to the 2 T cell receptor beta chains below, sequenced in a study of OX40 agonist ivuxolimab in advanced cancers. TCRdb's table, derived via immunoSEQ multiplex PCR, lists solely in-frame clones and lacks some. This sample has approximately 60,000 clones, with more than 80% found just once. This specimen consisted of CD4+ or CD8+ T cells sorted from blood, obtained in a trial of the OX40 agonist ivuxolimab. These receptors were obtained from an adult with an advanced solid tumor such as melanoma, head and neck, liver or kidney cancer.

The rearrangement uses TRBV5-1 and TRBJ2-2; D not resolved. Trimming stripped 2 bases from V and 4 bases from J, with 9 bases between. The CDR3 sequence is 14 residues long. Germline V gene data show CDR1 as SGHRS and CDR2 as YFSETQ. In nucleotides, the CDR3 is TGCGCCAGCAGCTTCGGAAGGACCACCGGGGAGCTGTTTTTT. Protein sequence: CASSFGRTTGELFF. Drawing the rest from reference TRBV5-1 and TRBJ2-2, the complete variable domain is KAGVTQTPRYLIKTRGQQVTLSCSPISGHRSVSWYQQTPGQGLQFLFEYFSETQRNKGNFPGRFSGRQFSNSRSEMNVSTLELGDSALYLCASSFGRTTGELFFGEGSRLTVL.

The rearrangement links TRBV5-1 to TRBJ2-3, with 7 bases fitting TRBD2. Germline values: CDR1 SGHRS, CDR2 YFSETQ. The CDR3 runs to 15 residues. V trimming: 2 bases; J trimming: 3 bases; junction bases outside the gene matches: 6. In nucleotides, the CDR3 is TGCGCCAGCAGCTTCGGGGAGGGGTTTACAGATACGCAGTATTTT. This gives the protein CASSFGEGFTDTQYF.